This TCR beta chain comes out of a study of tumor T cells in aggressive B-cell lymphoma. The assay was immunoSEQ multiplex PCR, and TCRdb's table has in-frame clones only and misses some. Of thousands of clones in the sample, around 92% are singletons; the top ten hold 2.4%. The CDR3 has 15 residues. Per the germline V gene, CDR1 is MGHRA and CDR2 is YSYEKL. V gave up 2 bases and J gave up 4 bases, with 12 bases separating them. This TCR was recovered from an adult with diffuse large B cell lymphoma. The V gene is TRBV4-1, the J gene TRBJ2-1, with a tentative D call TRBD1 (6 bases). The sample consisted of tumor tissue. The CDR3 protein is CASSQYKTGYNEQFF. As DNA, the CDR3 is TGCGCCAGCAGCCAATATAAGACAGGATACAATGAGCAGTTCTTC.